Listed below are T cell receptor beta chains from one sample, sequenced in a study of cytomegalovirus exposure and HLA in healthy donors. Clones were read by immunoSEQ multiplex PCR, and TCRdb kept only the in-frame ones, dropping some. The sample lists roughly 150,000 clones, 80% occurring once. Sample: PBMCs. These receptors were taken from a man younger than 45 in good health and CMV-seronegative. Each CDR3 is given with its conserved first and last residue. A D gene is named only where the DNA matches it firmly. Clone size, where shown, is once, few, many, or a class for clones that have expanded.

few NA TRBJ1-1 TRBV30 TGTGCCTGGAGGCAGGGCCGCAACACTGAAGCTTTCTTT CAWRQGRNTEAFF
NA TRBD2 TRBJ2-7 TRBV6-5 TGTGCCAGCAGTTTAGCGGGAGGGCCTTACGAGCAGTACTTC CASSLAGGPYEQYF
few NA TRBJ1-4 TRBV5-4 TGTGCCAGCAGCGCCTCACCCGAGGCGCCAACTAATGAAAAACTGTTTTTT CASSASPEAPTNEKLFF
NA NA TRBJ2-7 TRBV19 TGTGCCAGTAGTATAGATGCGGCGCTAAGGTACGAGCAGTACTTC CASSIDAALRYEQYF
NA NA TRBJ2-2 TRBV7-9 TGTGCCAGCAGCCAGAGGCCCGGGGAGCTGTTTTTT CASSQRPGELFF
NA NA TRBJ2-2 TRBV7-3 TGTGCCAGCAGCCCACGGGATTACACCGGGGAGCTGTTTTTT CASSPRDYTGELFF
NA TRBD1 TRBJ2-7 TRBV7-9 TGTGCCAGCAGCTTAGGGGGACAGTACTACGAGCAGTACTTC CASSLGGQYYEQYF
NA TRBD2 TRBJ2-7 TRBV19 TGTGCCAGTACCCTAGACTGGCGGGGGGCGGCCTACGAGCAGTACTTC CASTLDWRGAAYEQYF
NA TRBD1 TRBJ2-1 TRBV7-2 TGTGCCAGCAGCTACCGACAGGGTACGGACAATGAGCAGTTCTTC CASSYRQGTDNEQFF
NA TRBD2 TRBJ2-7 TRBV27 TGTGCCAGCAGTGACTACGCGGGGGAGACCTACGAGCAGTACTTC CASSDYAGETYEQYF
NA NA TRBJ2-5 TRBV4-3 TGCGCCAGCAGCCAAGCTTGGCCCGTGGAGACCCAGTACTTC CASSQAWPVETQYF
NA TRBD1 TRBJ2-7 TRBV28 TGTGCCAGCAGTTTACGACAGGGGAATTACTACGAGCAGTACTTC CASSLRQGNYYEQYF
NA TRBD1 TRBJ1-1 TRBV7-8 TGTGCCAGCAGCTTGAGCCAGGGGGGAACGAACACTGAAGCTTTCTTT CASSLSQGGTNTEAFF
NA TRBD2 TRBJ2-1 TRBV25-1 TGTGCCAGCTCTGGTGGCGGGGGGGCGCCTGAGCAGTTCTTC CASSGGGGAPEQFF
NA TRBD1 TRBJ2-5 TRBV7-2 TGTGCCAGCAGCTCCCCCTGGGACAGGGCACGCCAAGAGACCCAGTACTTC CASSSPWDRARQETQYF
NA NA TRBJ2-6 TRBV5-1 TGCGCCAGCAGGGTTGGGCTCGGGGCCAACGTCCTGACTTTC CASRVGLGANVLTF
once TRBD1 TRBJ2-7 TRBV30 TGTGCCTGGGGATTGGGGACAGGGGTTACCTACGAGCAGTACTTC CAWGLGTGVTYEQYF
few NA TRBJ2-7 TRBV10-1 TGCGCCAGCAGTGAGTGGGACACCTACGAGCAGTACTTC CASSEWDTYEQYF
NA NA TRBJ1-2 TRBV25-1 TGTGCCAGCAGTGAAGGTTCGGGGGGCTACACCTTC CASSEGSGGYTF
NA NA TRBJ1-2 TRBV28 TGTGCCAGCTCCCAAGAGGGGACACCTTTTAACTATGGCTACACCTTC CASSQEGTPFNYGYTF
NA TRBD1 TRBJ1-4 TRBV7-9 TGTGCCAGCAGCACCGGACAGGGCGTCGAAAAACTGTTTTTT CASSTGQGVEKLFF
NA NA TRBJ2-5 TRBV6-1 TGTGCCGCCTCCGGGTGGACAGATGAAGAGACCCAGTACTTC CAASGWTDEETQYF
NA NA TRBJ2-5 TRBV29-1 TGCAGCGTTGAAGGATCTCATGGGATGCGGTGGGGGCGAGGACAGGAGACCCAGTACTTC CSVEGSHGMRWGRGQETQYF